This T cell receptor beta chain was identified during a study of shared clonotypes between healthy human individuals. The overall study: There were three CD4 naive, three CD4 memory, two CD8 naive and one CD8 memory plates per donor.

The study ran the assay at deep level. Repertoires were generated with immunoSEQ multiplex PCR, while TCRdb's copy carries only in-frame clones and drops some. Among roughly 2.5 million clones listed, approximately 90% were seen once. This clone was observed a few times. In germline, CDR1 is MRHNA, CDR2 SNTAGT. This CDR3 contains 14 residues. V lost 4 bases and J lost 8; bases outside the gene matches: 8. Sequencing used naive CD4+ T cells sorted from blood. Sample subset: CD45RA+ positively selected. This clonotype was obtained from a young man in good health. The genes are TRBV6-4 and TRBJ1-2; 9 bases are shared with TRBD1. CDR3 residues: CASSAGQGMGGYTF. CDR3 in DNA: TGTGCCAGCAGTGCCGGACAGGGGATGGGCGGCTACACCTTC.